This T cell receptor (beta chain) came from a study of lymphopenia after photon versus proton radiotherapy. Deletions cut 2 bases from V and 1 base from J, with 11 bases between. The CDR3 loop spans 15 amino acids. The germline V gene has CDR1 MNHEY and CDR2 SVGAGI. General study findings and limits: Relative stability marked proton patients; photon patients lost diversity and naive cells. Post-nadir TCR diversity decline inversely tracked overall survival among those who died. After lymphocyte nadir, photon-treated repertoires showed oligoclonal expansion, especially CD8+ Temra.

In this sample, this clone turned up a few times. Its antigen is as yet unknown. Using immunoSEQ multiplex PCR, the repertoire was profiled, and TCRdb retains in-frame clones only, with some absent. The table records 65,000 to 90,000 clones, 85% to 95% of them present only once. The sequencing used peripheral blood, collected from a patient treated with photon-based radiotherapy. The chain uses TRBV6-5 and TRBJ1-1; a weak D match, TRBD1 (6 bases). This sequence was found in a woman in her thirties or forties with cholangiocarcinoma. CDR3 residues: CASSYRQVRNTEAFF. For the CDR3, the DNA is TGTGCCAGCAGTTACCGACAGGTTCGGAACACTGAAGCTTTCTTT.